This TCR beta chain came from a study of OX40 agonist ivuxolimab in advanced cancers. Study results and limitations: Averaging showed that CD8+ T cells had more expanded clones than CD4+ did. Antigen specificity remained undetermined for the expanded peripheral T cells.

The cohort excluded patients with autoimmune disease history or systemic immunosuppression. Sampling times: baseline, cycle 4 day 1, cycle 7 day 1. Only one count was recorded for this clone. What it binds is not known. Clones were read by immunoSEQ multiplex PCR, and TCRdb kept only the in-frame ones, dropping some. The repertoire consists of 90,000 or so clones, with 75% to 95% occurring once and the leading ten covering 8.4%. The origin of this receptor is an adult with an advanced solid tumor such as melanoma, head and neck, liver or kidney cancer. The sequences come from CD4+ or CD8+ T cells sorted from blood, collected in a trial of the OX40 agonist ivuxolimab.

CDR3 in DNA: TGCAGCGTTGAAGATCGGGGCAGACCCTACACCTTC. Translated, it gives CSVEDRGRPYTF. The V gene is TRBV29-1, the J gene TRBJ1-2; TRBD1 might be the D (5 bases). There are 12 residues in the CDR3. The germline CDR1 and CDR2 sequences are SQVTM and ANQGSEA. V was cut by 0 bases and J by 10 bases, with 12 bases left in between. Based on the CDR3 plus reference TRBV29-1 and TRBJ1-2, the full variable domain is SAVISQKPSRDICQRGTSLTIQCQVDSQVTMMFWYRQQPGQSLTLIATANQGSEATYESGFVIDKFPISRPNLTFSTLTVSNMSPEDSSIYLCSVEDRGRPYTFGSGTRLTVV.